These 32 T cell receptor beta chains were all obtained from the same sample, sequenced in a study of control samples from healthy donors and cancer patients. Using immunoSEQ multiplex PCR, the repertoire was profiled, and TCRdb retains in-frame clones only, with some absent. Among about 80,000 clones listed, approximately 89% were seen once. Sequencing was performed on blood. These TCRs come from a man aged 50 or older in good health.

CDR3 nucleotides: TGCGCCAGCAGCCCCAGCGGGGGCCCTCACAATGAGCAGTTCTTC. This gives the protein CASSPSGGPHNEQFF. This sequence joins TRBV10-2 and TRBJ2-1, with TRBD2 matching 8 bases. Germline lookup yields CDR1 WSHSY and CDR2 SAAADI. This CDR3 has 15 amino acids. V shed 6 bases, J shed 5 bases, and the junction held 9 bases outside the gene matches.

This chain connects TRBV29-1 to TRBJ1-1, with D uncertain. V gave up 3 bases and J gave up 0 bases, with 8 bases separating them. There are 13 residues in the CDR3. Germline CDR1 SQVTM, CDR2 ANQGSEA. CDR3 residues: CSVEFGMNTEAFF. The CDR3 nucleotides read TGCAGCGTTGAGTTCGGGATGAACACTGAAGCTTTCTTT.

This rearrangement joins TRBV5-5 to TRBJ2-7, with 7 bases aligning to TRBD2. The ends lost 2 bases at V and 2 bases at J; junction bases unmatched: 4. CDR1 and CDR2 (germline): SGHKS, YYEKEE (reference sequence). CDR3 length: 14 amino acids. The CDR3 region is CASSLASGTYEQYF. In DNA form, the CDR3 reads TGTGCCAGCAGCTTAGCTAGCGGAACCTACGAGCAGTACTTC.

CDR3 loop: CASSLSTGFMTDTQYF. The DNA for the CDR3 is TGTGCCAGCAGTTTATCGACAGGGTTTATGACAGATACGCAGTATTTT. V is TRBV27 and J is TRBJ2-3; 7 bases are a match to TRBD1. Losses at the gene ends were 0 bases for V and 3 bases for J; bases not matched to a gene: 6. This CDR3 spans 16 amino acids. From germline, CDR1 is MNHEY and CDR2 SMNVEV (reference sequence).

The chain employs TRBV19 and TRBJ1-1; perhaps TRBD1 as D (6 bases). The germline gives CDR1 LNHDA, CDR2 SQIVND (reference sequence). V dropped 7 bases and J dropped 0 bases, with 15 bases sitting between them. The CDR3 length is 15 residues. Written as DNA, the CDR3 is TGTGCCAGTATTCTCAGGGGAGGCATGAACACTGAAGCTTTCTTT. As protein: CASILRGGMNTEAFF.

The chain is built from TRBV12-5 and TRBJ2-2; possibly TRBD1 for D (8 bases). The length of the CDR3 is 16 residues. The V gene's germline CDR1 is LGHNT and CDR2 FRNRAP. The V gene lost 2 bases and the J gene lost 6 bases, with 16 bases spanning the gap. The CDR3 bases are TGTGCTAGTGGTTTGTCGACAGGGGAGGGGGCCGGGGAGCTGTTTTTT. It specifies CASGLSTGEGAGELFF.

V and J are TRBV27 and TRBJ1-4, with D perhaps matching TRBD1 (6 bases). CDR1 is MNHEY, CDR2 SMNVEV, per germline (reference sequence). V was cut by 4 bases and J by 3 bases, with 9 bases left in between. The CDR3 totals 14 residues. The chain's CDR3 is CASSSTGSNEKLFF. In DNA form, the CDR3 reads TGTGCCAGCAGTTCGACAGGTTCTAATGAAAAACTGTTTTTT. The whole variable domain, remainder taken from reference TRBV27 and TRBJ1-4, is EAQVTQNPRYLITVTGKKLTVTCSQNMNHEYMSWYRQDPGLGLRQIYYSMNVEVTDKGDVPEGYKVSRKEKRNFPLILESPSPNQTSLYFCASSSTGSNEKLFFGSGTQLSVL.

The chain couples TRBV3-1 (or the pseudogene TRBV3-2) to TRBJ2-7; no clear D. Germline CDR1 and CDR2: LGHDT and YNNKEL (reference sequence). The CDR3 has 14 amino acids. Deletions cut 0 bases from V and 6 bases from J, with 12 bases between. The CDR3 nucleotides read TGTGCCAGCAGCCAAGAATCCCGGAGCAGCGAGCAGTACTTC. Its protein is CASSQESRSSEQYF.

The gene calls are TRBV19 and TRBJ2-5, with D possibly being TRBD1 (6 bases). Germline V CDR1 and CDR2: LNHDA, SQIVND (reference sequence). V lost 4 bases and J 5 bases, leaving 14 bases between the germline ends. CDR3 length: 14 amino acids. The CDR3 nucleotides read TGTGCCAGTAGTACGACAGGCGGCACGGAGACCCAGTACTTC. Encoded protein: CASSTTGGTETQYF.

This chain joins TRBV9 and TRBJ2-1; 7 bases are a match to TRBD2. Germline CDR1 reads SGDLS; CDR2 reads YYNGEE. V shed 3 bases, J shed 4 bases, and the junction held 7 bases outside the gene matches. The CDR3 has 15 amino acids. The DNA for the CDR3 is TGTGCCAGCAGCGCTCAAGCGGGGCCATACAATGAGCAGTTCTTC. It encodes CASSAQAGPYNEQFF.

The chain recombines TRBV4-2 with TRBJ2-5, with a possible D match to TRBD2 (6 bases). The CDR3 is made up of 15 amino acids. Germline V gene sequence: CDR1 LGHNA, CDR2 YNFKEQ. With 2 bases removed from V and 0 bases from J, the gap between germline ends came to 10 bases. The CDR3 here is CASSQSLANQETQYF. The DNA of the CDR3 is TGTGCCAGCAGCCAATCACTAGCAAACCAAGAGACCCAGTACTTC.

The rearrangement uses TRBV9 and TRBJ1-1; tentative D call: TRBD1 (5 bases). The CDR3 is 14 residues long. With 4 bases removed from V and 6 bases from J, the gap between germline ends came to 16 bases. Germline lookup yields CDR1 SGDLS and CDR2 YYNGEE. The CDR3 sequence is CASSPSGFRAEAFF. CDR3 DNA: TGTGCCAGCAGCCCATCAGGGTTTCGCGCTGAAGCTTTCTTT.

The chain links TRBV18 to TRBJ1-6; TRBD1 is a possible D gene (5 bases). This CDR3 contains 13 residues. CDR1 is KGHSH and CDR2 is LQKENI in the germline V gene. V was trimmed by 6 bases and J by 7 bases, leaving 10 bases between them. The CDR3 sequence: CASSRGENSPLHF. The CDR3 DNA sequence: TGTGCCAGCTCCCGGGGGGAGAATTCACCCCTCCACTTT.

The rearrangement links TRBV4-1 to TRBJ1-4; the match to TRBD1 covers 11 bases. With 0 bases clipped from V and 8 bases from J, the junction kept 2 bases outside the gene matches. The CDR3 is made up of 15 amino acids. Germline-derived CDR1 and CDR2 are MGHRA and YSYEKL. CDR3 in amino acids: CASSQEGTGGEKLFF. The CDR3 coding sequence is TGCGCCAGCAGCCAAGAAGGGACAGGGGGAGAAAAACTGTTTTTT.

The chain has TRBV7-8 and TRBJ1-6; the D is unclear. Germline CDR1 and CDR2: SGHVS and FQNEAQ. V was clipped by 2 bases and J by 8 bases, with 31 bases between them. There are 21 residues in the CDR3. This CDR3 reads CASSLIQRRDLERSPDSPLHF. CDR3 coding DNA: TGTGCCAGCAGCTTAATACAGCGTAGGGATTTAGAGAGAAGCCCCGATTCACCCCTCCACTTT.

This chain uses TRBV6-1 with TRBJ1-1; D uncertain. The V end was cut by 1 base, the J end by 4 bases, with 16 bases between. Germline CDR1 and CDR2: MNHNS and SASEGT. The CDR3 runs 16 residues. The chain's CDR3 is CASSEEDWASTTEAFF. DNA for the CDR3: TGTGCCAGCAGTGAAGAAGACTGGGCTAGTACCACTGAAGCTTTCTTT.

The J gene is TRBJ1-5, the V gene TRBV30; no firm D call. Germline CDR1 and CDR2: GTSNPN and SVGIG (reference sequence). This CDR3 is built from 15 residues. The V end was cut by 2 bases, the J end by 0 bases, with 11 bases between. CDR3 sequence: CAWSPPTPSNQPQHF. CDR3 DNA sequence: TGTGCCTGGAGTCCCCCCACGCCTAGCAATCAGCCCCAGCATTTT.

V gene TRBV5-1 combines with J gene TRBJ1-4; no clear D gene. Germline lookup yields CDR1 SGHRS and CDR2 YFSETQ. This CDR3 is built from 14 residues. V was shortened by 0 bases and J by 5 bases, with 8 bases between the two germline ends. The CDR3 DNA reads TGCGCCAGCAGCTTGGACGTGGGGAATGAAAAACTGTTTTTT. Protein product: CASSLDVGNEKLFF.

This chain connects TRBV24-1 to TRBJ2-7; D may match TRBD1 or TRBD2 (5 bases each). Germline V lookup: CDR1 KGHDR, CDR2 SFDVKD. This CDR3 contains 11 residues. V gave up 5 bases and J gave up 4 bases, with 5 bases separating them. CDR3 region: CATSGGYEQYF. The CDR3 DNA sequence: TGTGCCACCAGTGGGGGGTACGAGCAGTACTTC.

J is TRBJ2-2 and V is TRBV18; the D gene is possibly TRBD2 (5 bases). Trimming removed 1 base at V and 2 bases at J, with 11 bases between. Germline V CDR1 and CDR2: KGHSH, LQKENI. The CDR3 has 16 amino acids. In nucleotides, the CDR3 is TGTGCCAGCTCACCACGCAGCGGAGCTAACACCGGGGAGCTGTTTTTT. This encodes CASSPRSGANTGELFF.

V is TRBV7-2 and J is TRBJ1-5; D gene uncertain. Germline CDR1 reads SGHTA; CDR2 reads FQGNSA. Deletions cut 1 base from V and 9 bases from J, with 13 bases between. The CDR3 extends over 14 amino acids. The CDR3 loop is CASSLVAGSGPQHF. In DNA form, the CDR3 reads TGTGCCAGCAGCTTAGTAGCGGGTTCAGGGCCCCAGCATTTT.

The V call is TRBV3-1 (or the pseudogene TRBV3-2), the J call TRBJ2-3; D not resolved. Germline assignment: CDR1 LGHDT and CDR2 YNNKEL (reference sequence). This CDR3 is built from 13 residues. V shed 5 bases and J shed 0 bases, with 6 bases lying between them. CDR3 coding DNA: TGTGCCAGCAGCAGACAAAGCACAGATACGCAGTATTTT. Protein: CASSRQSTDTQYF.

CDR3 protein: CASSADRGGGYTF. The CDR3 DNA is TGTGCCAGCAGCGCTGACAGGGGCGGGGGCTACACCTTC. V is TRBV12-3 or TRBV12-4 and J is TRBJ1-2; 8 nucleotides agree with TRBD1. This CDR3 region has 13 residues. The J segment lost 8 bases and the V segment lost 6 bases, leaving 8 bases of the junction unmatched.

V gene TRBV12-5 combines with J gene TRBJ1-3; perhaps TRBD1 as D (5 bases). The germline CDR1 and CDR2 sequences are LGHNT and FRNRAP. CDR3 length equals 15 residues. The germline V and J ends were trimmed by 6 bases and 4 bases, with 16 bases remaining between them. CDR3 sequence reads: CASGHPGTRGNTIYF. The CDR3 bases are TGTGCTAGTGGCCATCCCGGGACGCGAGGAAACACCATATATTTT.

The gene calls are TRBV30 and TRBJ1-1; tentatively, D is TRBD1 (5 bases). The germline V gene has CDR1 GTSNPN and CDR2 SVGIG (reference sequence). The CDR3 spans 12 residues. The V end was cut by 0 bases, the J end by 10 bases, with 12 bases between. The CDR3 region is CAWSVRGSRAFF. In DNA, the CDR3 is TGTGCCTGGAGTGTACGGGGGTCTCGAGCTTTCTTT.

This rearrangement joins TRBV7-8 to TRBJ2-6; no definite D call. The V end lost 1 base, the J end lost 0 bases, and 4 bases lay between the germline ends. Germline assignment: CDR1 SGHVS and CDR2 FQNEAQ. The CDR3 sequence is 15 residues long. DNA of the CDR3: TGTGCCAGCAGCTTAGACGTCTCTGGGGCCAACGTCCTGACTTTC. Translated: CASSLDVSGANVLTF.

The chain combines TRBV29-1 with TRBJ2-3; 10 bases agree with TRBD2. Trimming took 5 bases from V and 2 from J; bases not matched to a gene: 10. CDR1 is SQVTM, CDR2 ANQGSEA, per germline. The CDR3 consists of 16 residues. In nucleotides, the CDR3 is TGCAGCGTTCCCCTGGGGCTAGCGGGGGCCACAGATACGCAGTATTTT. This encodes CSVPLGLAGATDTQYF.

The chain is built from TRBV19 and TRBJ1-1; 8 bases are a match to TRBD1. Losses at the gene ends were 5 bases for V and 7 bases for J; bases not matched to a gene: 9. The CDR3 is made up of 14 amino acids. Germline CDR1 and CDR2: LNHDA and SQIVND (reference sequence). The DNA for the CDR3 is TGTGCCAGTAGTCAAGGGGACAGGCCCTATGAAGCTTTCTTT. Amino acid sequence: CASSQGDRPYEAFF.

The chain joins TRBV10-2 to TRBJ2-1; D may be TRBD1 (5 bases). Trimming removed 10 bases from V and 7 bases from J, with 17 bases in between. This CDR3 spans 13 amino acids. Germline V gene sequence: CDR1 WSHSY, CDR2 SAAADI. The CDR3 loop is CATSQGSRNEQFF. The CDR3 DNA sequence: TGCGCCACCTCTCAGGGTAGTCGAAATGAGCAGTTCTTC.

V gene TRBV5-4 combines with J gene TRBJ1-4; maybe TRBD1 (6 bases). V was pared by 4 bases and J by 7 bases, with 17 bases between. The germline gives CDR1 SGHNT, CDR2 YYREEE (reference sequence). CDR3 length: 15 amino acids. CDR3 protein: CASSPGGAIGEKLFF. The CDR3 DNA is TGTGCCAGCAGCCCGGGGGGGGCCATAGGTGAAAAACTGTTTTTT.

This sequence joins TRBV19 and TRBJ1-4; D unclear. Germline values: CDR1 LNHDA, CDR2 SQIVND (reference sequence). V lost 0 bases, J lost 8 bases, and 13 bases lay in between. The CDR3 sequence is 15 residues long. The CDR3 protein is CASSIDKETTEKLFF. Here the CDR3 DNA reads TGTGCCAGTAGTATAGATAAGGAGACAACAGAAAAACTGTTTTTT.

The V and J genes are TRBV6-5 and TRBJ2-2, with a tentative D call TRBD2 (5 bases). Germline CDR1 and CDR2: MNHEY and SVGAGI. V was clipped by 6 bases and J by 7 bases, with 15 bases between them. There are 14 residues in the CDR3. For the CDR3, the DNA is TGTGCCAGCAGGGGTAATAGCGTTATCGGGGAGCTGTTTTTT. The encoded protein is CASRGNSVIGELFF.